The 21 T cell receptor beta chains reported below all come from one sample, sequenced in a study of early T cells in non-severe SARS-CoV-2 infection. TCRdb redid the calling of the 5' RACE reads with MiXCR, one entry per CDR3 protein. This sample has about 63,000 distinct CDR3 sequences, with approximately 13% found just once. The material sequenced was whole blood. The source is an adult who was a healthcare worker with PCR-confirmed SARS-CoV-2 infection or an uninfected control (not recorded which).

The gene calls are TRBV7-9 and TRBJ1-5; a possible D gene is TRBD1 (6 bases). The V end was cut by 5 bases, the J end by 2 bases, with 16 bases between. The CDR3 runs 16 residues. Germline V CDR1 and CDR2: SEHNR, FQNEAQ (reference sequence). CDR3 nucleotide sequence: TGTGCCAGCAGCGACCAACGGACAGCCCGCAATCAGCCCCAGCATTTT. This translates into CASSDQRTARNQPQHF.

This chain uses TRBV15 with TRBJ1-2; D unclear. Germline V gene sequence: CDR1 LNHNV, CDR2 YYDKDF (reference sequence). Trimming pared 0 bases from V and 4 bases from J, leaving 9 bases between. The CDR3 runs to 14 residues. CDR3 coding DNA: TGTGCCACCAGCAGAGAGGTAGCGCTCTATGGCTACACCTTC. Its translation is CATSREVALYGYTF.

This clonotype was picked up a small number of times. This chain links TRBV6-1 with TRBJ2-3; D remains unclear. This CDR3 is 14 amino acids long. Trimming left V 8 bases short and J 0 bases short, with 12 bases between. The germline V gene encodes CDR1 MNHNS and CDR2 SASEGT. This CDR3 reads CASPGLTSTDTQYF. DNA for the CDR3: TGTGCCAGCCCGGGCCTGACTAGCACAGATACGCAGTATTTT.

A remark on this clonotype: This clone may be a read error of a much larger clone one base away. The CDR3 ends on some other residue instead of the conserved phenylalanine or tryptophan, so this is likely a read error. The chain links TRBV25-1 to TRBJ1-4; D remains unclear. Trimming pared 5 bases from V and 8 bases from J, leaving 15 bases between. The germline gives CDR1 MGHDK, CDR2 SYGVNS. This CDR3 spans 14 amino acids. The chain's CDR3 is CASSFQSGREKLFY. CDR3 DNA sequence: TGTGCCAGCAGTTTTCAGAGTGGTAGGGAAAAACTGTTTTAT.

V usage is TRBV2 and J usage is TRBJ1-4; D is ambiguous. The germline V gene encodes CDR1 SNHLY and CDR2 FYNNEI. The CDR3 is 11 amino acids. Trimming removed 6 bases at V and 8 bases at J, with 7 bases between. CDR3 nucleotides: TGTGCCAGCAGGGTTACAGAAAAACTGTTTTTT. Translating gives CASRVTEKLFF.

Many counts were recorded for this clonotype. This sequence joins TRBV7-2 and TRBJ2-5; D not certain. Germline V CDR1 and CDR2: SGHTA, FQGNSA. This CDR3 spans 13 amino acids. V lost 2 bases, J lost 2 bases, and 6 bases lay in between. CDR3 loop: CASSLLKQETQYF. CDR3 coding DNA: TGTGCCAGCAGCTTACTGAAACAAGAGACCCAGTACTTC.

The chain uses TRBV12-3 or TRBV12-4 and TRBJ1-1; the D is unclear. Deletions cut 0 bases from V and 1 base from J, with 9 bases between. This CDR3 comprises 15 residues. CDR3 sequence (DNA): TGTGCCAGCAGTTTAGCGGCGGAGCAGAACACTGAAGCTTTCTTT. Its translation is CASSLAAEQNTEAFF.

This chain connects TRBV7-8 to TRBJ2-1; D remains unclear. The CDR3 consists of 15 residues. Trimming cost V 3 bases and J 0 bases, with 9 bases left between them. Germline V gives CDR1 SGHVS, CDR2 FQNEAQ. The CDR3 nucleotides read TGTGCCAGCAGCTTGACGAAGAGCTCCTACAATGAGCAGTTCTTC. Translating it yields CASSLTKSSYNEQFF.

This clonotype was seen many times. V and J are TRBV4-2 and TRBJ2-1; 7 nucleotides agree with TRBD2. Germline V lookup: CDR1 LGHNA, CDR2 YNFKEQ. CDR3 length: 15 amino acids. The V and J ends lost 0 bases and 6 bases, in that order; junction bases with no gene match: 5. CDR3 region: CASSQDGIAGNEQFF. As DNA, the CDR3 is TGTGCCAGCAGCCAAGATGGAATAGCGGGCAATGAGCAGTTCTTC.

This clonotype has more than one count but fewer than ten. The rearrangement uses TRBV2 and TRBJ2-5; weak D call: TRBD2 (5 bases). V was shortened by 7 bases and J by 3 bases, with 12 bases between the two germline ends. The CDR3 contains 13 residues. Per germline, CDR1 SNHLY and CDR2 FYNNEI. As DNA, the CDR3 is TGTGCCAGCACCTTTGGACTCGAAGAGACCCAGTACTTC. Its protein product is CASTFGLEETQYF.

V usage is TRBV4-3 and J usage is TRBJ2-3, with 10 bases lining up with TRBD2. The germline CDR1 and CDR2 sequences are LGHNA and YSLEER. Unmatched junction bases numbered 6, after V lost 1 base and J lost 2 bases. This CDR3 spans 17 amino acids. The chain's CDR3 is CASSQGFSGGPTDTQYF. CDR3 in DNA: TGCGCCAGCAGCCAAGGTTTTAGCGGGGGGCCCACAGATACGCAGTATTTT.

This clonotype was detected many times. The chain employs TRBV6-6 and TRBJ2-7; D may be TRBD1 or TRBD2 (5 bases each). CDR1 is MNHNY, CDR2 SVGAGI, per germline (reference sequence). The CDR3 runs 13 residues. The V gene lost 2 bases and the J gene lost 4 bases, with 9 bases spanning the gap. The CDR3 loop reads CASSYGTEYEQYF. CDR3 nucleotides: TGTGCCAGCAGTTACGGGACGGAGTACGAGCAGTACTTC.

This clonotype has a count of ten or more. The chain joins TRBV7-6 to TRBJ1-1; no reliable D call. This CDR3 is 14 amino acids long. The germline CDR1 and CDR2 sequences are SGHVS and FNYEAQ. The germline V and J ends were trimmed by 4 bases and 0 bases, with 9 bases remaining between them. CDR3 sequence reads: CASSSTTLNTEAFF. The CDR3 DNA reads TGTGCCAGCAGCTCGACAACCTTGAACACTGAAGCTTTCTTT. Full variable domain (missing parts from reference TRBV7-6 and TRBJ1-1): GAGVSQSPRYKVTKRGQDVALRCDPISGHVSLYWYRQALGQGPEFLTYFNYEAQQDKSGLPNDRFSAERPEGSISTLTIQRTEQRDSAMYRCASSSTTLNTEAFFGQGTRLTVV.

This clonotype has ten or more counts. V is TRBV9 and J is TRBJ2-2, with D unclear. With 4 bases removed from V and 6 bases from J, the gap between germline ends came to 16 bases. In germline, CDR1 is SGDLS, CDR2 YYNGEE. This CDR3 has 15 amino acids. CDR3 amino acids: CASSPRTHDAGELFF. For the CDR3, the DNA is TGTGCCAGCAGCCCCAGGACCCACGATGCCGGGGAGCTGTTTTTT. The whole variable domain, remainder taken from reference TRBV9 and TRBJ2-2, is DSGVTQTPKHLITATGQRVTLRCSPRSGDLSVYWYQQSLDQGLQFLIQYYNGEERAKGNILERFSAQQFPDLHSELNLSSLELGDSALYFCASSPRTHDAGELFFGEGSRLTVL.

This clonotype was picked up a small number of times. J is TRBJ2-7 and V is TRBV4-2; perhaps TRBD1 as D (5 bases). The CDR3 is 16 amino acids. Trimming shortened V by 3 bases and J by 4 bases, and 19 bases separated the two germline ends. The germline gives CDR1 LGHNA, CDR2 YNFKEQ. CDR3 in DNA: TGTGCCAGCAGCCAGATCAGGGAATTAGGTTCTTACGAGCAGTACTTC. It encodes CASSQIRELGSYEQYF.

V gene TRBV6-2 or TRBV6-3 combines with J gene TRBJ2-1, with TRBD2 matching over 9 bases. The CDR3 length is 13 residues. Germline V gene data show CDR1 as MNHEY and CDR2 as SVGEGT. The trim removed 8 bases at V and 7 bases at J, leaving 6 bases unmatched. CDR3 amino acids: CASLLAGTNEQFF. CDR3 coding DNA: TGTGCCAGCTTGCTAGCGGGGACTAATGAGCAGTTCTTC.

This clonotype was picked up many times. The genes are TRBV6-5 and TRBJ1-4; D is perhaps TRBD1 (6 bases). Deletions cut 8 bases from V and 2 bases from J, with 15 bases between. This CDR3 region has 15 residues. Germline CDR1 is MNHEY and CDR2 is SVGAGI. CDR3 coding DNA: TGTGCCAGCCGGTGGGGGGGCAGGACTAATGAAAAACTGTTTTTT. Amino acid sequence: CASRWGGRTNEKLFF.

In its sample, this clonotype was seen many times. V and J are TRBV20-1 and TRBJ1-3; 8 bases are shared with TRBD1. CDR3 length: 14 amino acids. Trimming removed 7 bases from V and 0 bases from J; junction bases left unmatched: 5. Looked up from germline, CDR1 is DFQATT and CDR2 is SNEGSKA (reference sequence). DNA of the CDR3: TGCAGTGGGACAGGGCCTAGCTCTGGAAACACCATATATTTT. Its protein is CSGTGPSSGNTIYF.

The rearrangement uses TRBV4-2 and TRBJ1-5; tentatively, D is TRBD1 (6 bases). V was pared by 3 bases and J by 16 bases, with 19 bases between. This CDR3 contains 13 residues. CDR1 LGHNA and CDR2 YNFKEQ come from the germline V gene. The CDR3 region has the DNA TGTGCCAGCAGCCACCTGGGGCAGGGGTTTGTACATTTT. Translation: CASSHLGQGFVHF.

As to this clonotype: Just one base apart from a much larger clone, this may be a read error. V gene TRBV13 combines with J gene TRBJ2-1, with D tentatively TRBD1 (5 bases). The CDR3 contains 12 residues. Germline CDR1 is PRHDT and CDR2 is FYEKMQ (reference sequence). CDR3 protein: CASSRQYSEQFF. The CDR3 nucleotides read TGTGCCAGCAGCCGACAGTACAGTGAGCAGTTCTTC.

This clonotype was observed many times. This chain links TRBV12-5 with TRBJ2-3, with 8 bases aligning to TRBD2. Germline V gene sequence: CDR1 LGHNT, CDR2 FRNRAP. The CDR3 covers 15 residues. V gave up 5 bases and J gave up 0 bases; unmatched junction bases: 4. As DNA, the CDR3 is TGTGCTAGTGGTCCACTAGCGGCTAGCACAGATACGCAGTATTTT. It is translated as CASGPLAASTDTQYF. Looking up the rest from reference TRBV12-5 and TRBJ2-3 gives the full variable domain: DARVTQTPRHKVTEMGQEVTMRCQPILGHNTVFWYRQTMMQGLELLAYFRNRAPLDDSGMPKDRFSAEMPDATLATLKIQPSEPRDSAVYFCASGPLAASTDTQYFGPGTRLTVL.